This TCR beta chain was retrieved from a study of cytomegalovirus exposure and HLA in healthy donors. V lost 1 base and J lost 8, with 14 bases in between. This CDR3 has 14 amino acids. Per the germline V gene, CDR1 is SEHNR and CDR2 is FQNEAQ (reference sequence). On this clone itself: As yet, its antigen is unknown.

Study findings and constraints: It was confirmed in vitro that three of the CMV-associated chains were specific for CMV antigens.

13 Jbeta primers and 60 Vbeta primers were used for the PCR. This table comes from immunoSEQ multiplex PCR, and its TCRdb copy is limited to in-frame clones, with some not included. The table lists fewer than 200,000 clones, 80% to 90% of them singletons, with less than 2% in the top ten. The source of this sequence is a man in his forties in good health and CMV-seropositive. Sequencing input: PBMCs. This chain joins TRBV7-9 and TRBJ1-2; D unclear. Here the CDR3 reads CASSLGTALHGYTF. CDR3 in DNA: TGTGCCAGCAGCTTAGGCACAGCCCTCCACGGCTACACCTTC.